Sequencing of this TCR beta chain was carried out in a study of beta chain features in type 1 diabetes. Whole-study results and caveats: VDJ junctions from type 1 diabetes patients carried fewer insertions and larger deletions. High-TCR-expressing cells could be over-represented by cDNA sequencing.

The authors reverse transcribed all of the isolated RNA, so sequencing captured expressed TCRB transcripts. Clones were read by immunoSEQ multiplex PCR, and TCRdb kept only the in-frame ones, dropping some. The data show fewer than 650,000 clones, with 15% to 17% seen just once and approximately 0.099% held by the top ten. Deletions cut 0 bases from V and 3 bases from J, with 11 bases between. The CDR3 totals 15 residues. This clone has just a few counts. What it recognizes is unknown. This chain joins TRBV23-1 and TRBJ1-1; no clear D gene. Being an ORF, TRBV23-1 has a function that is uncertain. Material for sequencing was naive CD4+ T cells from blood. The sequence was obtained from a man aged 18 to 35 in good health. This chain's CDR3 is CASSQSGTRHTEAFF. The CDR3 DNA reads as TGCGCCAGCAGTCAATCCGGTACCCGGCACACTGAAGCTTTCTTT.